These 20 T cell receptor beta chains originate from one sample sequenced in a study of human T cells and chemical hapten exposure. This sample's time point: patch test 2, 6 weeks after DPC sensitization. The sample's treatment: therapeutic diphenylcyclopropenone sensitization with weekly scalp DPC. TCRdb analysed the RACE reads with MiXCR anew, one entry per CDR3 protein. Altogether about 380,000 distinct CDR3 sequences are present, more than 5% being singletons, with the ten largest covering around 5.8%. Sample: whole blood, taken in connection with sensitization to the hapten diphenylcyclopropenone (DPC). The source is a woman aged 18-30 years with alopecia areata. Some clones in this sample may be carry-over from other donors' samples.

Comment on this clonotype: Just one base apart from a much larger clone, this may be a read error. Here the CDR3 omits its conserved ending phenylalanine or tryptophan, so a read error is the likely source. J is TRBJ2-1 and V is TRBV20-1; no clear D gene. The CDR3 runs to 9 residues. From germline, CDR1 is DFQATT and CDR2 SNEGSKA (reference sequence). The CDR3 DNA follows: TGCGGGATCTACAATGAGCAGTTCATC. This translates into CGIYNEQFI.

This clonotype has more than one count but fewer than ten. The gene calls are TRBV27 and TRBJ2-4, with D unresolved. V was trimmed by 5 bases and J by 2 bases, leaving 13 bases between them. Germline V gene sequence: CDR1 MNHEY, CDR2 SMNVEV (reference sequence). CDR3 length: 15 amino acids. CDR3 region: CASSPPDFSKNIQYF. CDR3 nucleotides: TGTGCCAGCAGTCCTCCAGATTTTTCCAAAAACATTCAGTACTTC.

There are a few counts of this clonotype. J is TRBJ1-2 and V is TRBV10-3, with 7 bases that match TRBD1. Losses at the gene ends were 8 bases for V and 4 bases for J; bases not matched to a gene: 10. CDR1 ENHRY and CDR2 SYGVKD come from the germline V gene. CDR3 length: 14 amino acids. CDR3 region: CAIGAGAGGYGYTF. Written as DNA, the CDR3 is TGTGCCATCGGCGCTGGGGCAGGGGGCTATGGCTACACCTTC.

This chain connects TRBV4-3 to TRBJ2-2; maybe TRBD2 (5 bases). V gave up 0 bases and J gave up 0 bases, with 11 bases separating them. This CDR3 contains 17 residues. Looked up from germline, CDR1 is LGHNA and CDR2 is YSLEER. This CDR3 reads CASSQDIQEANTGELFF. The CDR3 DNA follows: TGCGCCAGCAGCCAAGATATCCAGGAGGCGAACACCGGGGAGCTGTTTTTT.

The chain joins TRBV2 to TRBJ2-3; D remains unclear. Germline V gene lookup returns CDR1 SNHLY and CDR2 FYNNEI. The CDR3 covers 15 residues. V lost 7 bases, J lost 2 bases, and 16 bases lay in between. CDR3 region: CASNEATSLTDTQYF. Here the CDR3 DNA reads TGTGCCAGCAATGAGGCGACTTCCCTCACAGATACGCAGTATTTT.

V is TRBV5-1 and J is TRBJ2-2; no reliable D call. Germline CDR1 reads SGHRS; CDR2 reads YFSETQ. V was trimmed by 0 bases and J by 6 bases, leaving 9 bases between them. The CDR3 loop spans 14 amino acids. CDR3 nucleotides: TGCGCCAGCAGCTTGGGAGCGACGGCCGGGGAGCTGTTTTTT. Protein sequence: CASSLGATAGELFF.

V usage is TRBV3-1 and J usage is TRBJ1-1, with TRBD1 identical over 7 bases. The V gene's germline CDR1 is LGHDT and CDR2 YNNKEL (reference sequence). With V trimmed by 0 bases and J by 6 bases, 1 base remained unmatched. The length of the CDR3 is 13 residues. CDR3 loop: CASSQDQGAEAFF. The CDR3 DNA is TGTGCCAGCAGCCAAGACCAGGGGGCTGAAGCTTTCTTT.

This clonotype was recorded many times. V and J are TRBV9 and TRBJ2-7, with D possibly being TRBD1 (6 bases). Trimming stripped 0 bases from V and 2 bases from J, with 9 bases between. Germline loops: CDR1 SGDLS, CDR2 YYNGEE. This CDR3 is 14 amino acids long. The DNA of the CDR3 is TGTGCCAGCAGCGTAGGACAGGACACCTACGAGCAGTACTTC. Its protein is CASSVGQDTYEQYF.

This clonotype was seen a few times. V is TRBV12-3 or TRBV12-4 and J is TRBJ2-3; D unclear. V dropped 5 bases and J dropped 4 bases, with 13 bases sitting between them. The CDR3 runs to 14 residues. The CDR3 spells CASSPTSGPDTQYF. In nucleotides, the CDR3 is TGTGCCAGCAGTCCAACGTCGGGCCCAGATACGCAGTATTTT.

The table lists this clonotype with many counts. J is TRBJ1-1 and V is TRBV19, with TRBD1 matching over 7 bases. CDR3 length: 14 amino acids. Germline CDR1 reads LNHDA; CDR2 reads SQIVND (reference sequence). V dropped 3 bases and J dropped 7; count of bases not matched to a gene: 8. As DNA, the CDR3 is TGTGCCAGTAGTATCGGGACAGTAGTATTTGAAGCTTTCTTT. Its protein is CASSIGTVVFEAFF.

This clonotype was detected a few times. The V and J genes are TRBV6-5 and TRBJ2-5; tentatively, D is TRBD1 or TRBD2 (6 bases each). There are 17 residues in the CDR3. Trimming pared 0 bases from V and 7 bases from J, leaving 21 bases between. CDR1 is MNHEY and CDR2 is SVGAGI in the germline V gene. The CDR3 loop is CASSYSSTGAQSLTQYF. CDR3 DNA: TGTGCCAGCAGTTACTCGAGTACGGGGGCTCAGTCTTTGACCCAGTACTTC.

The chain joins TRBV29-1 to TRBJ1-1; TRBD1 matches 7 bases. The V and J ends lost 7 bases and 1 base, in that order; junction bases with no gene match: 9. This CDR3 region has 14 residues. Germline V gives CDR1 SQVTM, CDR2 ANQGSEA. The CDR3 protein is CSAIDRAPNTEAFF. CDR3 DNA: TGCAGCGCTATAGACAGGGCACCGAACACTGAAGCTTTCTTT.

This clonotype was counted at least ten times. This sequence joins TRBV6-2 or TRBV6-3 and TRBJ1-1; D is perhaps TRBD1 (5 bases). This CDR3 has 16 residues. Germline lookup yields CDR1 MNHEY and CDR2 SVGEGT. V was clipped by 9 bases and J by 6 bases, with 26 bases between them. The CDR3 loop is CARGGEETGTHPEAFF. CDR3 DNA sequence: TGTGCCAGGGGAGGGGAAGAAACCGGGACTCATCCTGAAGCTTTCTTT.

This clonotype came up many times. This rearrangement joins TRBV28 to TRBJ1-1; perhaps TRBD1 as D (5 bases). The CDR3 contains 13 residues. The germline gives CDR1 MDHEN, CDR2 SYDVKM. Trimming took 6 bases from V and 4 from J, leaving 12 bases between them. The CDR3 region is CASSLGEITEAFF. The CDR3 region has the DNA TGTGCCAGCAGCCTAGGGGAAATCACTGAAGCTTTCTTT.

The table lists this clonotype with many counts. V is TRBV19 and J is TRBJ2-4; 9 bases fit TRBD1. The CDR3 is made up of 14 amino acids. J gave up 6 bases and V 10 bases, and 10 bases lay outside the gene matches. Germline values: CDR1 LNHDA, CDR2 SQIVND (reference sequence). This CDR3 reads CATNQPGQGNIQYF. CDR3 in DNA: TGTGCCACAAACCAACCGGGACAGGGAAACATTCAGTACTTC.

This clonotype was seen many times. The CDR3 sequence: CSASGAGGSIYGYTF. DNA for the CDR3: TGCAGTGCTAGTGGCGCAGGGGGCAGCATCTATGGCTACACCTTC. The chain couples TRBV20-1 to TRBJ1-2; 8 bases fit TRBD1. CDR3 length: 15 amino acids. The ends lost 3 bases at V and 4 bases at J; junction bases unmatched: 10. The germline V gene encodes CDR1 DFQATT and CDR2 SNEGSKA (reference sequence).

This clonotype was seen a few times. V usage is TRBV12-3 or TRBV12-4 and J usage is TRBJ2-2; no definite D call. CDR3 length: 13 amino acids. V lost 7 bases and J lost 0, with 6 bases in between. As DNA, the CDR3 is TGTGCCAGCACCGCAACGAACACCGGGGAGCTGTTTTTT. Translated, it gives CASTATNTGELFF.

This clonotype was recorded at least ten times. This chain joins TRBV2 and TRBJ2-5; tentatively, D is TRBD1 (6 bases). CDR1 and CDR2 from the germline V gene are SNHLY and FYNNEI. V lost 0 bases, J lost 1 base, and 15 bases lay in between. CDR3 length: 17 residues. CDR3 loop: CASSEAPPRDTQETQYF. For the CDR3, the DNA is TGTGCCAGCAGTGAAGCACCCCCCCGGGACACCCAAGAGACCCAGTACTTC.

In its sample, this clonotype was seen a few times. This sequence joins TRBV7-6 and TRBJ2-7; D is possibly TRBD1 (5 bases). V was clipped by 5 bases and J by 4 bases, with 15 bases between them. This CDR3 is built from 14 residues. Germline V gene sequence: CDR1 SGHVS, CDR2 FNYEAQ. In nucleotides, the CDR3 is TGTGCCAGCAGCCAGAGTTTGGGGCAGTACGAGCAGTACTTC. Encoded protein: CASSQSLGQYEQYF.

This clonotype has just a few counts. The chain couples TRBV12-3 or TRBV12-4 to TRBJ1-2, with 9 bases that match TRBD1. CDR3 length equals 13 residues. J was trimmed by 7 bases and V by 5 bases; bases with no gene match: 5. The CDR3 DNA reads as TGTGCCAGCAGTCTAACAGGGGGCAGTGGCTACACCTTC. Its translation is CASSLTGGSGYTF.